The 8 T cell receptor beta chains below were found in one sample sequenced in a study of molecular identifiers for immune sequencing clone quantification. Each CDR3 protein is one row after TCRdb ran MiXCR on the PCR reads. The data hold over 600,000 distinct CDR3 sequences, with 15% to 20% observed a single time. Sequencing was performed on naive CD8+ T cells from blood, with Jurkat cell RNA spiked in. The subset here: FACS-sorted CD8+CD4-CCR7+CD45RA+ naive T cells. The receptors shown here come from a human donor in good health. Some libraries in this study had Jurkat cell RNA spiked in.

This clonotype was seen at least ten times. V and J are TRBV9 and TRBJ1-2, with a possible D match to TRBD1 (5 bases). Germline lookup yields CDR1 SGDLS and CDR2 YYNGEE. V was pared by 2 bases and J by 4 bases, with 12 bases between. This CDR3 has 14 amino acids. The CDR3 DNA reads as TGTGCCAGCAGCGTTGAACCAGGGTTCTATGGCTACACCTTC. This sequence encodes CASSVEPGFYGYTF.

This clonotype has ten or more counts. This sequence joins TRBV12-3 or TRBV12-4 and TRBJ1-1; D is unclear. Trimming removed 1 base at V and 0 bases at J, with 12 bases between. The CDR3 is 16 residues long. In DNA, the CDR3 is TGTGCCAGCAGTTTAGTGGAGGGTCAGCTGAACACTGAAGCTTTCTTT. Translation gives CASSLVEGQLNTEAFF.

On this clonotype: A read error may be the cause here, since a much bigger clone is one base away. The chain is built from TRBV20-1 and TRBJ2-1; possible D gene TRBD1, 6 bases. The CDR3 loop spans 12 amino acids. Per the germline V gene, CDR1 is DFQATT and CDR2 is SNEGSKA (reference sequence). V lost 0 bases to trimming and J lost 8 bases, with 8 bases between them. CDR3 sequence: CSARDEGDEQFF. CDR3 DNA sequence: TGCAGTGCTAGAGATGAGGGGGATGAGCAGTTCTTC.

This clonotype was counted many times. The chain combines TRBV4-3 with TRBJ2-7; either TRBD1 or TRBD2 may supply D (5 bases each). V gave up 1 base and J gave up 3 bases, with 10 bases separating them. There are 14 residues in the CDR3. Germline V CDR1 and CDR2: LGHNA, YSLEER. CDR3 in amino acids: CASSQGRDGYEQYF. The CDR3 DNA follows: TGCGCCAGCAGCCAAGGTCGGGACGGCTACGAGCAGTACTTC.

Many counts were recorded for this clonotype. The genes are TRBV19 and TRBJ1-1; no clear D. Deletions cut 1 base from V and 1 base from J, with 4 bases between. Germline V gene lookup returns CDR1 LNHDA and CDR2 SQIVND (reference sequence). The CDR3 runs to 13 residues. For the CDR3, the DNA is TGTGCCAGTAGTATAGGAACGAACACTGAAGCTTTCTTT. Protein sequence: CASSIGTNTEAFF.

This clonotype has ten or more counts. The rearrangement uses TRBV12-3 or TRBV12-4 and TRBJ1-2; D possibly corresponds to TRBD1 (6 bases). CDR3 length equals 12 residues. V was cut by 11 bases and J by 5 bases, with 15 bases left in between. The CDR3 reads CAALTGPYGYTF. DNA of the CDR3: TGTGCCGCCCTGACAGGTCCTTATGGCTACACCTTC.

Remarks on this clonotype: A much larger clone sits a single nucleotide away, making a read error possible. V and J are TRBV12-3 or TRBV12-4 and TRBJ2-4, with 9 bases identical to TRBD1. The CDR3 runs 16 residues. The CDR3 DNA is TGTGCCAGCAGTACCACAGGGGGCCCCAGCAAAAACACTCAGTACTTC. Protein sequence: CASSTTGGPSKNTQYF.

This clonotype was detected a few times. The chain joins TRBV25-1 to TRBJ2-1; 9 nucleotides agree with TRBD1. This CDR3 is built from 16 residues. The V gene's germline CDR1 is MGHDK and CDR2 SYGVNS. The trim removed 3 bases at V and 2 bases at J, leaving 5 bases unmatched. CDR3 bases: TGTGCCAGCAGTGAGGGGACAGGGTATCCCTACAATGAGCAGTTCTTC. Residues: CASSEGTGYPYNEQFF.